A single sample gave rise to the 22 T cell receptor beta chains below, sequenced in a study of T cell repertoires in cytomegalovirus infection. TCRdb re-analysed the reads in MiXCR, keeping a single row per CDR3 protein. The table lists about 51,000 distinct CDR3 sequences, 15% to 25% of them singletons. What these receptors recognize is not known. This sample comprised CD8+ T cells from cultured PBMCs, obtained from culture after CMV antigen stimulation. The source is a human donor in good health (CMV status not recorded). Some clones in this sample may be carry-over from other donors' samples.

The chain links TRBV27 to TRBJ2-3; 8 positions match TRBD2. The germline CDR1 and CDR2 sequences are MNHEY and SMNVEV (reference sequence). This CDR3 contains 16 residues. J gave up 1 base and V 6 bases, and 9 bases lay outside the gene matches. The CDR3 protein is CASSGMAGGRTDTQYF. Here the CDR3 DNA reads TGTGCCAGCAGCGGCATGGCGGGGGGTCGCACAGATACGCAGTATTTT.

This clonotype has only a few counts. The J gene is TRBJ2-7, the V gene TRBV7-2; D assignment may be TRBD1 or TRBD2 (5 bases each). Trimming took off 4 bases at V and 4 bases at J, with 26 bases between the two ends. The length of the CDR3 is 18 residues. Germline CDR1 and CDR2: SGHTA and FQGNSA. The CDR3 spells CASSSSWETRGGTYEQYF. The CDR3 DNA reads TGTGCCAGCAGCTCGTCATGGGAAACGCGTGGGGGTACGTACGAGCAGTACTTC.

The table lists this clonotype with a few counts. V usage is TRBV5-6 and J usage is TRBJ1-1, with a tentative D call TRBD1 (6 bases). Germline CDR1 reads SGHDT; CDR2 reads YYEEEE. The CDR3 length is 14 residues. The V end was cut by 2 bases, the J end by 5 bases, with 13 bases between. CDR3 sequence: CASSLPDRSTEAFF. The DNA of the CDR3 is TGTGCCAGCAGCTTACCCGACAGGTCGACTGAAGCTTTCTTT.

The chain combines TRBV28 with TRBJ2-7, with D perhaps matching TRBD1 (6 bases). Trimming removed 3 bases from V and 3 bases from J, with 12 bases in between. Germline V gene sequence: CDR1 MDHEN, CDR2 SYDVKM. This CDR3 has 14 residues. The CDR3 DNA follows: TGTGCCAGCAGTTTTGACAGGCTGAACTACGAGCAGTACTTC. It is translated as CASSFDRLNYEQYF. Variable domain in full (rest from reference TRBV28 and TRBJ2-7): DVKVTQSSRYLVKRTGEKVFLECVQDMDHENMFWYRQDPGLGLRLIYFSYDVKMKEKGDIPEGYSVSREKKERFSLILESASTNQTSMYLCASSFDRLNYEQYFGPGTRLTVT.

This clonotype was picked up a small number of times. The chain carries TRBV7-8 and TRBJ1-1, with 10 bases identical to TRBD1. After removal of 3 bases from V and 5 bases from J, the junction contained 12 bases not matched to a gene. This CDR3 contains 17 residues. The germline gives CDR1 SGHVS, CDR2 FQNEAQ. Here the CDR3 reads CASSFLGTGDGRTEAFF. The CDR3 coding sequence is TGTGCCAGCAGCTTCCTTGGGACAGGGGACGGAAGGACTGAAGCTTTCTTT.

The chain combines TRBV27 with TRBJ1-5, with a tentative D call TRBD1 (6 bases). Germline V CDR1 and CDR2: MNHEY, SMNVEV (reference sequence). Deletions cut 8 bases from V and 5 bases from J, with 19 bases between. The CDR3 is 15 amino acids. CDR3 sequence reads: CASGLKQGSHQPQHF. The CDR3 region has the DNA TGTGCCAGCGGCTTGAAACAGGGTTCGCATCAGCCCCAGCATTTT.

As regards this clonotype: This may be a read error, as it is one base from a much larger clone. V is TRBV29-1 and J is TRBJ2-2, with no clear D. V lost 3 bases and J 0 bases, leaving 5 bases between the germline ends. Germline V lookup: CDR1 SQVTM, CDR2 ANQGSEA. The CDR3 length is 13 residues. CDR3 DNA sequence: TGCAGCGTTGAGCGTCCGAACACCGGGGAGCTGTTTTTT. It is translated as CSVERPNTGELFF.

This chain links TRBV7-9 with TRBJ2-3; D might be TRBD2 (6 bases). Germline values: CDR1 SEHNR, CDR2 FQNEAQ (reference sequence). The CDR3 contains 16 residues. Trimming removed 4 bases at V and 4 bases at J, with 18 bases between. The chain's CDR3 is CASSSKTSTLPDTQYF. For the CDR3, the DNA is TGTGCCAGCAGCTCAAAAACTAGCACCCTCCCAGATACGCAGTATTTT.

This clonotype was recorded a few times. This rearrangement joins TRBV7-8 to TRBJ2-1, with 10 bases that match TRBD2. V dropped 2 bases and J dropped 4; count of bases not matched to a gene: 14. The CDR3 spans 19 residues. Germline CDR1 reads SGHVS; CDR2 reads FQNEAQ. The CDR3: CASSLSSGGALNSYNEQFF. The CDR3 DNA sequence: TGTGCCAGCAGCTTATCCAGCGGGGGGGCCCTAAATAGTTACAATGAGCAGTTCTTC.

On this clonotype itself: The junction departs from the called germline gene at one end, perhaps through a read error. The rearrangement joins TRBV11-1 to TRBJ2-1, with 8 bases matching TRBD2. Germline CDR1 SGHAT, CDR2 FQDESV (reference sequence). The CDR3 consists of 13 residues. CDR3 loop: CASSLGLVDEQCF. In DNA form, the CDR3 reads TGTGCCAGCAGCTTGGGACTAGTGGATGAGCAGTGCTTC.

This clonotype was counted once. V is TRBV6-2 or TRBV6-3 and J is TRBJ2-3; 7 positions match TRBD1. V gave up 4 bases and J gave up 0 bases; unmatched junction bases: 10. CDR1 is MNHEY, CDR2 SVGEGT, per germline. The CDR3 totals 17 residues. DNA for the CDR3: TGTGCCAGCAGTTCTCGGACAGGCCGTACTAGCACAGATACGCAGTATTTT. It is translated as CASSSRTGRTSTDTQYF.

This sequence joins TRBV24-1 and TRBJ2-3; 7 bases match TRBD2. The J segment lost 4 bases and the V segment lost 1 base, leaving 10 bases of the junction unmatched. Germline assignment: CDR1 KGHDR and CDR2 SFDVKD. The CDR3 runs 17 residues. The CDR3 DNA is TGTGCCACCAGTGATTTTAGGGGCGGGAGAAACCCAGATACGCAGTATTTT. It specifies CATSDFRGGRNPDTQYF.

The V call is TRBV18, the J call TRBJ2-7, with 12 bases identical to TRBD1. The CDR3 extends over 15 amino acids. The trim removed 3 bases at V and 6 bases at J, leaving 6 bases unmatched. Germline lookup yields CDR1 KGHSH and CDR2 LQKENI. The CDR3 region is CASSPYRDRGREQYF. CDR3 DNA: TGTGCCAGCTCACCCTACCGGGACAGGGGGCGCGAGCAGTACTTC.

The chain joins TRBV7-6 to TRBJ2-1; unclear D gene. The V end was cut by 2 bases, the J end by 5 bases, with 4 bases between. Per germline, CDR1 SGHVS and CDR2 FNYEAQ. This CDR3 comprises 12 residues. For the CDR3, the DNA is TGTGCCAGCAGCTTATCGAACAATGAGCAGTTCTTC. Protein: CASSLSNNEQFF.

The chain joins TRBV12-3 or TRBV12-4 to TRBJ2-1; the D gene could be TRBD1 or TRBD2 (5 bases each). The ends were cut back, 7 bases at V and 4 bases at J, with 14 bases in the middle. CDR3 length: 14 amino acids. CDR3 residues: CASTTGAQYNEQFF. The DNA for the CDR3 is TGTGCCAGCACCACCGGGGCCCAATACAATGAGCAGTTCTTC.

A note on this clonotype: A much larger clone differs from this one at a single base, so this may be a read error. The V call is TRBV4-3, the J call TRBJ1-2; no firm D call. V was shortened by 0 bases and J by 0 bases, with 8 bases between the two germline ends. The germline V gene encodes CDR1 LGHNA and CDR2 YSLEER. The CDR3 length is 15 residues. CDR3 region: CASSQEVGPNYGYTF. DNA for the CDR3: TGCGCCAGCAGCCAAGAGGTAGGCCCTAACTATGGCTACACCTTC.

This clonotype turned up a few times. The V and J genes are TRBV6-5 and TRBJ2-2; D is unresolved. V gave up 2 bases and J gave up 4 bases, with 8 bases separating them. CDR3 length: 14 amino acids. CDR1 MNHEY and CDR2 SVGAGI come from the germline V gene. Here the CDR3 reads CASSYAVITGELFF. As DNA, the CDR3 is TGTGCCAGCAGTTACGCCGTAATCACCGGGGAGCTGTTTTTT.

This chain uses TRBV28 with TRBJ1-1; no firm D call. Germline V gene data show CDR1 as MDHEN and CDR2 as SYDVKM. CDR3 size: 12 residues. With 6 bases removed from V and 4 bases from J, the gap between germline ends came to 9 bases. The CDR3 region has the DNA TGTGCCAGCAGCCTATACGCCACTGAAGCTTTCTTT. Translated, it gives CASSLYATEAFF.

This clonotype appeared a few times. V is TRBV30 and J is TRBJ2-6; 13 bases fit TRBD2. Germline lookup yields CDR1 GTSNPN and CDR2 SVGIG (reference sequence). CDR3 length: 16 residues. The trim removed 3 bases at V and 3 bases at J, leaving 2 bases unmatched. This chain's CDR3 is CAWRTSGRVGANVLTF. CDR3 coding DNA: TGTGCCTGGAGAACTAGCGGGAGGGTTGGGGCCAACGTCCTGACTTTC.

This clonotype showed up just a few times. The chain uses TRBV7-8 and TRBJ1-1; the D gene is possibly TRBD1 (5 bases). V shed 2 bases and J shed 4 bases, with 17 bases lying between them. CDR3 size: 16 residues. Germline CDR1 reads SGHVS; CDR2 reads FQNEAQ. In nucleotides, the CDR3 is TGTGCCAGCAGCTTATCGGGCTTGGGGGATAGCACTGAAGCTTTCTTT. This encodes CASSLSGLGDSTEAFF.

This clonotype has a handful of counts. The chain has TRBV5-4 and TRBJ1-2; unclear D gene. The CDR3 totals 11 residues. The ends were cut back, 5 bases at V and 6 bases at J, with 8 bases in the middle. The germline V gene encodes CDR1 SGHNT and CDR2 YYREEE (reference sequence). The CDR3 DNA follows: TGTGCCAGCAGGACCCTAGATGGCTACACCTTC. It codes for CASRTLDGYTF.

The CDR3 is CASIIQGAMYF. As DNA, the CDR3 is TGTGCCAGCATAATTCAGGGGGCCATGTACTTC. V gene TRBV12-3 or TRBV12-4 combines with J gene TRBJ2-7; 8 nucleotides align to TRBD1. V dropped 7 bases and J dropped 12; count of bases not matched to a gene: 8. The CDR3 consists of 11 residues.